This passage covers 9 T cell receptor beta chains from one sample sequenced in a study of shared clonotypes between healthy human individuals. TCRdb keeps only in-frame clones here, not all; method: immunoSEQ multiplex PCR. The table includes 2 million to 2.5 million clones, just under 95% detected once. Source material: naive CD4+ T cells from PBMCs. The subset here: CD45RA+ positively selected. Receptor source: a man aged 18 to 30 in good health. Some clones in this sample may be carry-over from other donors' samples.

This chain connects TRBV9 to TRBJ2-7; 12 bases agree with TRBD2. This CDR3 has 15 amino acids. CDR1 and CDR2 (germline): SGDLS, YYNGEE. J lost 9 bases, V lost 4 bases, and 11 bases had no gene match. CDR3: CASSSRGLAGSGQYF. Here the CDR3 DNA reads TGTGCCAGCAGCTCACGCGGACTAGCGGGAAGTGGGCAGTACTTC.

The CDR3 bases are TGTGCCAGCAGCTTTGGGGACAGACTCTCCTACGAGCAGTACTTC. This codes for CASSFGDRLSYEQYF. V is TRBV5-6 and J is TRBJ2-7, with 7 bases identical to TRBD1. V shed 2 bases, J shed 0 bases, and the junction held 5 bases outside the gene matches. The length of the CDR3 is 15 residues. Germline-derived CDR1 and CDR2 are SGHDT and YYEEEE. The full variable domain, with the rest looked up from reference TRBV5-6 and TRBJ2-7, is DAGVTQSPTHLIKTRGQQVTLRCSPKSGHDTVSWYQQALGQGPQFIFQYYEEEERQRGNFPDRFSGHQFPNYSSELNVNALLLGDSALYLCASSFGDRLSYEQYFGPGTRLTVT.

V usage is TRBV5-6 and J usage is TRBJ2-3; D perhaps matches TRBD1 (5 bases). In germline, CDR1 is SGHDT, CDR2 YYEEEE. CDR3 size: 16 residues. V was cut by 0 bases and J by 2 bases, with 13 bases left in between. The CDR3 bases are TGTGCCAGCAGCTTGGTAACAGGAACCCTCACAGATACGCAGTATTTT. This sequence encodes CASSLVTGTLTDTQYF.

The rearrangement joins TRBV5-6 to TRBJ2-7; D is undetermined. CDR1 SGHDT and CDR2 YYEEEE come from the germline V gene. The CDR3 is 13 amino acids. Trimming removed 1 base from V and 2 bases from J, with 7 bases in between. The CDR3 reads CASSLWRAYEQYF. The CDR3 DNA is TGTGCCAGCAGCTTGTGGCGAGCCTACGAGCAGTACTTC. Supplemented by reference TRBV5-6 and TRBJ2-7, the full variable domain reads DAGVTQSPTHLIKTRGQQVTLRCSPKSGHDTVSWYQQALGQGPQFIFQYYEEEERQRGNFPDRFSGHQFPNYSSELNVNALLLGDSALYLCASSLWRAYEQYFGPGTRLTVT.

This sequence joins TRBV7-2 and TRBJ2-7; D is ambiguous. Germline V gene sequence: CDR1 SGHTA, CDR2 FQGNSA. The CDR3 covers 12 residues. The ends were cut back, 4 bases at V and 6 bases at J, with 10 bases in the middle. The CDR3 spells CASSSGNSEQYF. The CDR3 coding sequence is TGTGCCAGCAGCTCCGGAAATAGCGAGCAGTACTTC.

For this clone: The identical CDR3 is also encoded by other nucleotide sequences in the sample. The chain is built from TRBV9 and TRBJ2-3; no clear D. The germline V gene has CDR1 SGDLS and CDR2 YYNGEE. Trimming stripped 0 bases from V and 4 bases from J, with 9 bases between. The CDR3 consists of 14 residues. CDR3 sequence reads: CASSVVGGADTQYF. The CDR3 bases are TGTGCCAGCAGCGTAGTGGGTGGGGCAGATACGCAGTATTTT.

Only one count was recorded for this clone. The genes are TRBV7-9 and TRBJ2-7; D gene unclear. The germline CDR1 and CDR2 sequences are SEHNR and FQNEAQ (reference sequence). With 5 bases removed from V and 2 bases from J, the gap between germline ends came to 13 bases. CDR3 length: 14 amino acids. For the CDR3, the DNA is TGTGCCAGCAGCCCCCGTACGCTACCCTACGAGCAGTACTTC. Encoded protein: CASSPRTLPYEQYF.

Points on this clone: The same CDR3 can be traced to other DNA sequences in this sample. V usage is TRBV25-1 and J usage is TRBJ2-5; TRBD1 aligns across 8 bases. The V and J ends lost 5 bases and 5 bases, in that order; junction bases with no gene match: 4. CDR1 is MGHDK and CDR2 is SYGVNS in the germline V gene. The CDR3 consists of 13 residues. This CDR3 is CASSQGARETQYF. The CDR3 coding sequence is TGTGCCAGCAGTCAGGGGGCTAGGGAGACCCAGTACTTC.

About this clone itself: The same CDR3 also results from other DNA sequences found in this sample. The chain employs TRBV28 and TRBJ2-7, with 7 bases fitting TRBD2. The V gene's germline CDR1 is MDHEN and CDR2 SYDVKM. The J segment lost 0 bases and the V segment lost 2 bases, leaving 4 bases of the junction unmatched. This CDR3 contains 15 residues. In nucleotides, the CDR3 is TGTGCCAGCAGTTTACCGGGAGGTTCCTCCTACGAGCAGTACTTC. It translates to CASSLPGGSSYEQYF.